These 22 T cell receptor beta chains were all obtained from the same sample, sequenced in a study of blood T cell repertoires in COVID-19. The assay was immunoSEQ multiplex PCR, and TCRdb's table has in-frame clones only and misses some. The table shows 200,000 to 300,000 clones, with about nine tenths occurring only once. Sample: PBMCs or T cells enriched from blood (not recorded which). The receptors were gathered from a woman aged 40 to 50 with acute COVID-19.

The chain has TRBV6-5 and TRBJ2-5; D not resolved. Germline CDR1 MNHEY, CDR2 SVGAGI. Trimming removed 7 bases from V and 1 base from J, with 13 bases in between. This CDR3 spans 14 amino acids. CDR3 nucleotide sequence: TGTGCCAGCAATCCCCGCGGCCCCCAAGAGACCCAGTACTTC. The encoded protein is CASNPRGPQETQYF.

The chain combines TRBV2 with TRBJ2-7; the match to TRBD2 covers 9 bases. After removal of 7 bases from V and 6 bases from J, the junction contained 10 bases not matched to a gene. The CDR3 spans 14 residues. Germline-derived CDR1 and CDR2 are SNHLY and FYNNEI. CDR3 loop: CASNVVAGASEQYF. The CDR3 DNA reads TGTGCCAGCAACGTAGTAGCGGGAGCCTCCGAGCAGTACTTC.

The genes are TRBV19 and TRBJ2-7; TRBD2 aligns across 7 bases. This CDR3 is 15 amino acids long. J was trimmed by 3 bases and V by 0 bases; bases with no gene match: 5. The germline V gene has CDR1 LNHDA and CDR2 SQIVND (reference sequence). The CDR3 loop is CASSIDASGIYEQYV. In DNA, the CDR3 is TGTGCCAGTAGTATAGATGCTAGCGGAATCTACGAGCAGTACGTC.

The chain has TRBV5-4 and TRBJ2-1; a possible D gene is TRBD1 (6 bases). Per germline, CDR1 SGHNT and CDR2 YYREEE (reference sequence). V was pared by 3 bases and J by 4 bases, with 8 bases between. This CDR3 is built from 13 residues. The CDR3 DNA is TGTGCCAGCAGCTCTACAGGGTACAATGAGCAGTTCTTC. It encodes CASSSTGYNEQFF.

The count of this clone is one. The V and J genes are TRBV4-2 and TRBJ2-3; TRBD2 is a possible D gene (6 bases). Germline CDR1 is LGHNA and CDR2 is YNFKEQ. V gave up 2 bases and J gave up 0 bases, with 18 bases separating them. The CDR3 is 18 amino acids. The chain's CDR3 is CASSQLPPLASSTDTQYF. CDR3 DNA: TGTGCCAGCAGCCAACTTCCCCCTCTAGCGTCTAGCACAGATACGCAGTATTTT.

This chain joins TRBV7-9 and TRBJ2-6; TRBD1 aligns across 10 bases. The CDR3 runs 17 residues. V lost 3 bases and J lost 1; bases outside the gene matches: 3. CDR1 is SEHNR and CDR2 is FQNEAQ in the germline V gene (reference sequence). CDR3 sequence reads: CASSFWGQGSGANVLTF. DNA for the CDR3: TGTGCCAGCAGCTTTTGGGGACAGGGGTCTGGGGCCAACGTCCTGACTTTC.

This rearrangement joins TRBV19 to TRBJ2-1, with 9 bases matching TRBD1. Germline V gene data show CDR1 as LNHDA and CDR2 as SQIVND (reference sequence). V lost 5 bases and J lost 10; bases outside the gene matches: 6. The CDR3 extends over 13 amino acids. CDR3 loop: CASSPSTGGEQFF. CDR3 nucleotide sequence: TGTGCCAGTAGTCCCTCGACAGGGGGAGAGCAGTTCTTC.

CDR3 coding DNA: TGCGCCAGCAGCCCCCTTAAGTGGGCGGGAGGGGGCTACACCTTC. Protein sequence: CASSPLKWAGGGYTF. The chain couples TRBV4-1 to TRBJ1-2; D is unclear. The V gene lost 4 bases and the J gene lost 8 bases, with 20 bases spanning the gap. Per germline, CDR1 MGHRA and CDR2 YSYEKL. The CDR3 sequence is 15 residues long.

The J gene is TRBJ2-3, the V gene TRBV5-3; TRBD2 might be the D (5 bases). TRBV5-3 is reported as an ORF; its role is uncertain. The CDR3 sequence is 17 residues long. Deletions cut 4 bases from V and 0 bases from J, with 18 bases between. DNA for the CDR3: TGTGCCAGAAGCCCGTCCCTGGACTGGTCTAGCACAGATACGCAGTATTTT. Protein: CARSPSLDWSSTDTQYF.

The V gene is TRBV19, the J gene TRBJ2-2; 10 bases match TRBD2. The germline V gene encodes CDR1 LNHDA and CDR2 SQIVND (reference sequence). Losses at the gene ends were 6 bases for V and 3 bases for J; bases not matched to a gene: 7. CDR3 length: 16 residues. CDR3 region: CASRSLAGAYTGELFF. The CDR3 DNA follows: TGTGCCAGTAGGAGCCTAGCGGGAGCGTACACCGGGGAGCTGTTTTTT.

This clone was picked up one time. The J gene is TRBJ2-3, the V gene TRBV29-1, with 9 bases fitting TRBD2. The length of the CDR3 is 13 residues. Trimming removed 2 bases from V and 5 bases from J; junction bases left unmatched: 2. Germline V gene sequence: CDR1 SQVTM, CDR2 ANQGSEA. CDR3 region: CSVERTSEDTQYF. The CDR3 DNA reads as TGCAGCGTTGAACGGACTAGCGAAGATACGCAGTATTTT.

The J gene is TRBJ2-7, the V gene TRBV18; 12 bases fit TRBD2. CDR3 length: 15 residues. Germline V CDR1 and CDR2: KGHSH, LQKENI. V shed 2 bases and J 1 base; nucleotides not matched to a gene: 0. CDR3 protein: CASSPGTSGSYEQYF. The CDR3 DNA reads TGTGCCAGCTCACCAGGGACTAGCGGGTCCTACGAGCAGTACTTC.

The V call is TRBV5-4, the J call TRBJ1-6, with D perhaps matching TRBD1 (5 bases). The V end was cut by 2 bases, the J end by 10 bases, with 13 bases between. The CDR3 runs to 14 residues. The V gene's germline CDR1 is SGHNT and CDR2 YYREEE (reference sequence). The CDR3 DNA reads as TGTGCCAGCAGCTTCTCCGGGACTCCGTCACCCCTCCACTTT. This encodes CASSFSGTPSPLHF. The full variable domain, in which reference TRBV5-4 and TRBJ1-6 provide the parts outside the CDR3, is ETGVTQSPTHLIKTRGQQVTLRCSSQSGHNTVSWYQQALGQGPQFIFQYYREEENGRGNFPPRFSGLQFPNYSSELNVNALELDDSALYLCASSFSGTPSPLHFGNGTRLTVT.

The chain joins TRBV2 to TRBJ2-2; TRBD1 aligns across 7 bases. V shed 8 bases, J shed 2 bases, and the junction held 5 bases outside the gene matches. CDR3 length: 14 amino acids. Germline CDR1 is SNHLY and CDR2 is FYNNEI. CDR3 nucleotide sequence: TGTGCCAGCCAACGGGACAGAAACACCGGGGAGCTGTTTTTT. It is translated as CASQRDRNTGELFF.

The rearrangement uses TRBV27 and TRBJ1-6; 7 positions match TRBD1. The ends lost 0 bases at V and 1 base at J; junction bases unmatched: 6. CDR1 is MNHEY, CDR2 SMNVEV, per germline (reference sequence). This CDR3 comprises 18 residues. The CDR3 DNA reads as TGTGCCAGCAGTTTATCAGGGGGCGCTAAATCCTATAATTCACCCCTCCACTTT. The encoded protein is CASSLSGGAKSYNSPLHF.

The chain links TRBV7-3 to TRBJ2-2, with a possible D match to TRBD1 (6 bases). This CDR3 has 16 amino acids. V gave up 5 bases and J gave up 0 bases, with 13 bases separating them. CDR1 is SGHTA, CDR2 FQGTGA, per germline. The CDR3 coding sequence is TGTGCCAGCAGCCCGCAGGGGACAACGAACACCGGGGAGCTGTTTTTT. Translation gives CASSPQGTTNTGELFF.

The J gene is TRBJ2-1, the V gene TRBV6-5; maybe TRBD1 (6 bases). The V gene lost 7 bases and the J gene lost 0 bases, with 13 bases spanning the gap. The CDR3 loop spans 15 amino acids. CDR1 and CDR2 from the germline V gene are MNHEY and SVGAGI. The CDR3 loop reads CASTRQGNSYNEQFF. The CDR3 nucleotides are TGTGCCAGCACTCGGCAGGGGAACTCCTACAATGAGCAGTTCTTC.

This chain links TRBV10-3 with TRBJ2-1; D may be TRBD2 (7 bases). This CDR3 region has 14 residues. Per germline, CDR1 ENHRY and CDR2 SYGVKD. V lost 5 bases, J lost 9 bases, and 17 bases lay in between. The CDR3 sequence is CAISFPGEGGEQFF. Written as DNA, the CDR3 is TGTGCCATCAGTTTTCCCGGGGAGGGGGGTGAGCAGTTCTTC.

The chain links TRBV7-2 to TRBJ1-2; TRBD1 agrees at 10 bases. After removal of 5 bases from V and 8 bases from J, the junction contained 5 bases not matched to a gene. Germline CDR1 and CDR2: SGHTA and FQGNSA. The CDR3 covers 13 residues. CDR3 in amino acids: CASSKGQGYGYTF. CDR3 DNA: TGTGCCAGCAGCAAGGGACAGGGGTACGGCTACACCTTC.

This sequence joins TRBV15 and TRBJ2-7, with 11 bases matching TRBD2. Looked up from germline, CDR1 is LNHNV and CDR2 is YYDKDF (reference sequence). V dropped 4 bases and J dropped 7; count of bases not matched to a gene: 9. CDR3 length: 15 residues. The CDR3 is CATSKGTSGRLEQYV. In DNA form, the CDR3 reads TGTGCCACCAGCAAAGGGACTAGCGGTAGGTTGGAGCAGTACGTC.

This clone was counted a few times. The gene calls are TRBV6-4 and TRBJ2-1; TRBD2 matches at 11 bases. Germline CDR1 and CDR2: MRHNA and SNTAGT. Unmatched junction bases numbered 8, after V lost 3 bases and J lost 7 bases. The CDR3 is 16 amino acids. CDR3 DNA: TGTGCCAGCAGTGAACTAGCGGGAGCGGGTGGGAATGAGCAGTTCTTC. Protein sequence: CASSELAGAGGNEQFF.

The chain recombines TRBV7-9 with TRBJ2-3, with TRBD2 as a possible D gene (6 bases). The germline V and J ends were trimmed by 1 base and 4 bases, with 15 bases remaining between them. Per germline, CDR1 SEHNR and CDR2 FQNEAQ (reference sequence). This CDR3 is built from 16 residues. For the CDR3, the DNA is TGTGCCAGCAGCTTAGAGTTGGGGGGAGTTGCAGATACGCAGTATTTT. Translation: CASSLELGGVADTQYF.